This TCR beta chain was documented in a study of cytomegalovirus exposure and HLA in healthy donors. About the study: Within the Caucasian-associated ancestry cluster were around 80% of the 398 genotyped donors.

PCR involved 60 Vbeta and 13 Jbeta primers. Repertoires were generated with immunoSEQ multiplex PCR, while TCRdb's copy carries only in-frame clones and drops some. The sample includes under 200,000 clones, around 80% seen only once; the top ten take under 3%. CDR1 SGHTA and CDR2 FQGNSA come from the germline V gene. The trim removed 5 bases at V and 0 bases at J, leaving 8 bases unmatched. The CDR3 has 17 amino acids. Points on this clone: Its antigen remains unidentified.

General study points: Researchers catalogued 164 TCR beta chains as cytomegalovirus-associated.

Input material: PBMCs. This sequence was found in a woman aged 45-60 years in good health and CMV-seronegative. This sequence joins TRBV7-2 and TRBJ2-4; 9 bases are a match to TRBD1. The CDR3 loop reads CASSGLGQGLAKNIQYF. The CDR3, as DNA: TGTGCCAGCAGCGGACTGGGACAGGGCTTAGCCAAAAACATTCAGTACTTC.